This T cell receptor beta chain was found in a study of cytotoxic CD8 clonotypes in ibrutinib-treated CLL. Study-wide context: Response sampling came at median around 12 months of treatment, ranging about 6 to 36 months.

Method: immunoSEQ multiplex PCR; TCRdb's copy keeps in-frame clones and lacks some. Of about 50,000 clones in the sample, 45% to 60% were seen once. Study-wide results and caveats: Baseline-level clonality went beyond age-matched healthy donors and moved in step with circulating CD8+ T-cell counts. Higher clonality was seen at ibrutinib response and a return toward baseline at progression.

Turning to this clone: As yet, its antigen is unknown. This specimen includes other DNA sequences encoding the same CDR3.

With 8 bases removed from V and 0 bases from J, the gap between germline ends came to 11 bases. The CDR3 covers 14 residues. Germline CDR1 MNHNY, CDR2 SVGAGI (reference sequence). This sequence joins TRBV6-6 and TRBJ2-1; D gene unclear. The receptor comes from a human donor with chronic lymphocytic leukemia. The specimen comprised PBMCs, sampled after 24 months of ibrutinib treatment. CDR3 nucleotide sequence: TGTGCCAGCTCCCCGGGCAGCTCCTACAATGAGCAGTTCTTC. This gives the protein CASSPGSSYNEQFF.